This record covers a single T cell receptor beta chain. The antigen remains undetermined. The data stem from a study of response to subunit inactivated influenza vaccine. Study-wide results and limits: Authors suggested few new T cells are recruited by each seasonal influenza vaccination.

TCRdb called the RT-PCR reads again in MiXCR, with one record for every CDR3 protein. The sample consists of 300,000 to 350,000 distinct CDR3 sequences, roughly 22% of them appearing once. The TCR was taken from a man between 45 and 75 years old who received an inactivated influenza vaccine. Sequences were derived from PBMCs from blood, sampled about 20 months after vaccination.

CDR3 loop: CATSGGGYEQYF. For the CDR3, the DNA is TGTGCCACCTCAGGGGGCGGCTACGAGCAGTACTTC. The chain couples TRBV10-3 to TRBJ2-7; 8 bases fit TRBD1. Looked up from germline, CDR1 is ENHRY and CDR2 is SYGVKD. V was pared by 10 bases and J by 3 bases, with 5 bases of the junction left unmatched. CDR3 length: 12 amino acids.